What follows are 18 T cell receptor beta chains derived from one specimen sequenced in a study of blood T cells in healthy people across ages. PCR was performed a second time for about 7 to 11 cycles using a sample-barcoded 5' primer and a J-beta primer mix. MiXCR, run by TCRdb on the 5' RACE reads, gives a single entry per CDR3 protein. The table lists 650,000 to 700,000 distinct CDR3 sequences, about 30% of them singletons. Sequenced input: blood. These receptors all stem from a woman of 80 years or more in good health.

This clonotype turned up a few times. One base away lies a much larger clone, so this may be a sequencing read error. The chain employs TRBV6-5 and TRBJ2-5; tentatively, D is TRBD1 (5 bases). CDR3 size: 17 residues. Germline CDR1 and CDR2: MNHEY and SVGAGI. With 3 bases removed from V and 11 bases from J, the gap between germline ends came to 28 bases. CDR3 in amino acids: CASSYTIAWGPRNEQYF. As DNA, the CDR3 is TGTGCCAGCAGTTATACCATAGCTTGGGGCCCTAGGAATGAGCAGTACTTC.

A few counts support this clonotype. CDR3 sequence reads: CASSLQARNSPLHF. The CDR3 nucleotides read TGTGCCAGCAGTTTACAGGCAAGAAATTCACCCCTCCACTTT. The chain employs TRBV12-3 or TRBV12-4 and TRBJ1-6; no firm D call. Trimming removed 2 bases at V and 7 bases at J, with 9 bases between. The CDR3 totals 14 residues.

This clonotype was detected a few times. A single base separates this from a much larger clone, so it may be a read error. The chain recombines TRBV20-1 with TRBJ2-7, with D perhaps matching TRBD2 (5 bases). Germline loops: CDR1 DFQATT, CDR2 SNEGSKA (reference sequence). The length of the CDR3 is 12 residues. With 0 bases removed from V and 8 bases from J, the gap between germline ends came to 11 bases. This CDR3 reads CSARDRRIQQYF. CDR3 nucleotide sequence: TGCAGTGCTAGAGACCGGAGGATTCAGCAGTACTTC.

This clonotype was observed at least ten times. The rearrangement links TRBV20-1 to TRBJ2-7; 12 bases are a match to TRBD1. This CDR3 region has 15 residues. From germline, CDR1 is DFQATT and CDR2 SNEGSKA (reference sequence). Trimming took 2 bases from V and 7 from J; bases not matched to a gene: 9. CDR3 DNA sequence: TGCAGTGCTAGATCCTCCGGGACAGGGGGCGAAGAGCAGTACTTC. Translating gives CSARSSGTGGEEQYF.

This clonotype was detected many times. The chain is built from TRBV7-2 and TRBJ2-1; D remains ambiguous. The CDR3 is 17 amino acids. Germline CDR1 and CDR2: SGHTA and FQGNSA. Trimming shortened V by 7 bases and J by 0 bases, and 19 bases separated the two germline ends. CDR3 amino acids: CASTQLIGGSSYNEQFF. In DNA, the CDR3 is TGTGCCAGCACCCAGCTTATCGGCGGAAGCTCCTACAATGAGCAGTTCTTC.

The chain couples TRBV30 to TRBJ1-1; 9 nucleotides agree with TRBD1. V lost 2 bases and J lost 1; bases outside the gene matches: 11. The CDR3 totals 17 residues. Looked up from germline, CDR1 is GTSNPN and CDR2 is SVGIG (reference sequence). The CDR3 DNA sequence: TGTGCCTGGAGTTACCGGGACAGGGTTTGGGGGAACACTGAAGCTTTCTTT. It specifies CAWSYRDRVWGNTEAFF.

Points on this clonotype: One base away lies a much larger clone, so this may be a sequencing read error. The chain links TRBV12-3 or TRBV12-4 to TRBJ2-2; tentatively, D is TRBD1 (6 bases). This CDR3 has 17 residues. CDR3 region: CASSLVRLQGNTGERFF. In DNA, the CDR3 is TGTGCCAGCAGTTTAGTGAGGCTACAGGGTAACACCGGGGAGCGGTTTTTT.

This chain uses TRBV2 with TRBJ1-1; TRBD1 might be the D (6 bases). The CDR3 loop spans 12 amino acids. The germline gives CDR1 SNHLY, CDR2 FYNNEI. With 10 bases removed from V and 7 bases from J, the gap between germline ends came to 16 bases. The chain's CDR3 is CATRGVRGEAFF. The CDR3 region has the DNA TGTGCCACCCGAGGGGTCAGGGGTGAAGCTTTCTTT.

In this sample, this clonotype turned up many times. The chain recombines TRBV20-1 with TRBJ2-7; TRBD1 agrees at 9 bases. Germline V gene lookup returns CDR1 DFQATT and CDR2 SNEGSKA (reference sequence). Trimming at V came to 3 bases and at J to 2 bases, leaving 2 bases not matched to a gene. The CDR3 has 13 amino acids. Written as DNA, the CDR3 is TGCAGTGCTAGGGACAGGGGAGCCTACGAGCAGTACTTC. This sequence encodes CSARDRGAYEQYF.

This clonotype came up a few times. The chain combines TRBV27 with TRBJ1-1; 8 bases are a match to TRBD1. CDR1 and CDR2 (germline): MNHEY, SMNVEV (reference sequence). The CDR3 has 16 residues. Trimming cost V 3 bases and J 0 bases; bases outside gene matches: 6. CDR3 bases: TGTGCCAGCAGTTTGGCAGGGGGCAGAATGAACACTGAAGCTTTCTTT. Encoded protein: CASSLAGGRMNTEAFF.

This clonotype was counted ten times or more. The chain joins TRBV7-2 to TRBJ2-7, with 7 bases aligning to TRBD1. This CDR3 is 14 amino acids long. With V trimmed by 3 bases and J by 2 bases, 4 bases remained unmatched. The germline CDR1 and CDR2 sequences are SGHTA and FQGNSA. The CDR3 protein is CASSFYGTAYEQYF. CDR3 in DNA: TGTGCCAGCAGCTTCTATGGGACAGCCTACGAGCAGTACTTC.

V usage is TRBV7-2 and J usage is TRBJ2-3; weak D call: TRBD2 (5 bases). This CDR3 spans 13 amino acids. V lost 3 bases, J lost 5 bases, and 9 bases lay in between. Germline CDR1 SGHTA, CDR2 FQGNSA. In DNA form, the CDR3 reads TGTGCCAGCAGCTTCTCGGCGGGAGATACGCAGTATTTT. Translated: CASSFSAGDTQYF. The variable domain in full, completed from reference TRBV7-2 and TRBJ2-3, reads GAGVSQSPSNKVTEKGKDVELRCDPISGHTALYWYRQSLGQGLEFLIYFQGNSAPDKSGLPSDRFSAERTGGSVSTLTIQRTQQEDSAVYLCASSFSAGDTQYFGPGTRLTVL.

The chain recombines TRBV5-1 with TRBJ2-1, with D possibly called TRBD1 or TRBD2 (5 bases each). V was clipped by 0 bases and J by 13 bases, with 11 bases between them. This CDR3 spans 12 amino acids. Germline V lookup: CDR1 SGHRS, CDR2 YFSETQ. Written as DNA, the CDR3 is TGCGCCAGCAGCTTGGAAGGGGAGACCCAGTTCTTC. Its translation is CASSLEGETQFF.

At least ten counts were recorded for this clonotype. The chain is built from TRBV6-1 and TRBJ2-7, with 7 bases aligning to TRBD2. Germline assignment: CDR1 MNHNS and CDR2 SASEGT. The V and J ends lost 7 bases and 3 bases, in that order; junction bases with no gene match: 9. The CDR3 is 14 residues long. The CDR3 is CASTLGGDYYEQYF. The CDR3 DNA sequence: TGTGCCAGCACTCTGGGAGGGGATTACTACGAGCAGTACTTC.

This clonotype showed up many times. V gene TRBV7-2 combines with J gene TRBJ2-1; 11 bases are shared with TRBD2. The CDR3 is 17 amino acids. The germline V gene encodes CDR1 SGHTA and CDR2 FQGNSA. With V trimmed by 5 bases and J by 5 bases, 11 bases remained unmatched. The CDR3 coding sequence is TGTGCCAGCAGCCCGGTTGTTAGCGGGGGGGCCGACAATGAGCAGTTCTTC. Its protein product is CASSPVVSGGADNEQFF.

Points on this clonotype: This sequence may be a read error, since a much larger clone differs from it by one base. The rearrangement links TRBV5-1 to TRBJ2-6; possibly TRBD1 for D (6 bases). This CDR3 is built from 17 residues. Per germline, CDR1 SGHRS and CDR2 YFSETQ. This CDR3 is CASSLASSGAGANVRTF. Written as DNA, the CDR3 is TGCGCCAGCAGCTTGGCCTCGTCAGGGGCTGGGGCCAACGTCCGGACTTTC.

There are many counts of this clonotype. V gene TRBV20-1 combines with J gene TRBJ2-4; the D gene is possibly TRBD2 (5 bases). The length of the CDR3 is 14 residues. Germline CDR1 DFQATT, CDR2 SNEGSKA (reference sequence). Deletions cut 3 bases from V and 0 bases from J, with 9 bases between. The CDR3 protein is CSASSGIAKNIQYF. DNA of the CDR3: TGCAGTGCTAGTTCGGGGATAGCCAAAAACATTCAGTACTTC.

This clonotype was detected a few times. The genes are TRBV5-1 and TRBJ1-4, with 9 bases fitting TRBD1. The CDR3 is 15 amino acids. Germline V gene data show CDR1 as SGHRS and CDR2 as YFSETQ. J gave up 5 bases and V 3 bases, and 5 bases lay outside the gene matches. The CDR3 nucleotides are TGCGCCAGCAGCTCTACCGGGACAGGGAATGAAAAACTGTTTTTT. Translation gives CASSSTGTGNEKLFF.